This T cell receptor (beta chain) was identified during a study of cytomegalovirus exposure and HLA in healthy donors. General observations from the study: There were some public TCRs occurring in many donors, but most TCR sequences were rare. Per published reports, the classifier diagnosed cytomegalovirus status with high specificity and sensitivity.

Both 60 Vbeta primers and 13 Jbeta primers went into the PCR. Some clones are missing from TCRdb's copy, which holds only in-frame ones; the method was immunoSEQ multiplex PCR. The table has some 70,000 clones, approximately 72% seen once. A word on this clone: Its antigen is still unknown. In the same sample, other DNA sequences code for this CDR3.

Looked up from germline, CDR1 is MNHEY and CDR2 is SMNVEV (reference sequence). The CDR3 extends over 11 amino acids. Deletions cut 4 bases from V and 3 bases from J, with 4 bases between. This rearrangement joins TRBV27 to TRBJ2-7; D is undetermined. The sequencing input was PBMCs. The TCR originated in a woman in her 30s in good health and CMV-seronegative. CDR3 DNA sequence: TGTGCCAGCAGTTCCCACTACGAGCAGTACTTC. This codes for CASSSHYEQYF.